This entry is about one TCR beta chain. Its antigen is not identified. Clones were read by immunoSEQ multiplex PCR, and TCRdb kept only the in-frame ones, dropping some. The sample holds some 630,000 clones, about two thirds seen once. This sample was included in a study of shared clonotypes between healthy human individuals. Study outcomes and limitations: The study sampled only blood, and tissue repertoires likely differ.

In germline, CDR1 is ENHRY, CDR2 SYGVKD. V lost 4 bases and J lost 1; bases outside the gene matches: 4. The CDR3 loop spans 17 amino acids. The receptor was derived from a young woman in good health. V gene TRBV10-3 combines with J gene TRBJ2-3, with TRBD2 matching 14 bases. Sequencing used memory CD4+ T cells sorted from blood. The sample's subset: CD45RA-negative fraction. CDR3 in amino acids: CAISGGLAGGGTDTQYF. As DNA, the CDR3 is TGTGCCATCAGTGGAGGACTAGCGGGAGGTGGCACAGATACGCAGTATTTT.